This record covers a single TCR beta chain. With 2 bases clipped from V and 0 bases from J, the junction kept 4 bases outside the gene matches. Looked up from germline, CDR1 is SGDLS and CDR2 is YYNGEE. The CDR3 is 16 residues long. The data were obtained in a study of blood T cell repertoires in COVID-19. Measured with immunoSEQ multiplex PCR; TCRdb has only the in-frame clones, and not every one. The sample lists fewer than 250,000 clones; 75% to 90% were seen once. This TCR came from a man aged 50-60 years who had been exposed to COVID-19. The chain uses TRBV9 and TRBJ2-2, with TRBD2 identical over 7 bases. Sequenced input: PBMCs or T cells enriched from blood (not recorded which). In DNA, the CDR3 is TGTGCCAGCAGCGTTCTAAGCGGGACGAACACCGGGGAGCTGTTTTTT. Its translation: CASSVLSGTNTGELFF.